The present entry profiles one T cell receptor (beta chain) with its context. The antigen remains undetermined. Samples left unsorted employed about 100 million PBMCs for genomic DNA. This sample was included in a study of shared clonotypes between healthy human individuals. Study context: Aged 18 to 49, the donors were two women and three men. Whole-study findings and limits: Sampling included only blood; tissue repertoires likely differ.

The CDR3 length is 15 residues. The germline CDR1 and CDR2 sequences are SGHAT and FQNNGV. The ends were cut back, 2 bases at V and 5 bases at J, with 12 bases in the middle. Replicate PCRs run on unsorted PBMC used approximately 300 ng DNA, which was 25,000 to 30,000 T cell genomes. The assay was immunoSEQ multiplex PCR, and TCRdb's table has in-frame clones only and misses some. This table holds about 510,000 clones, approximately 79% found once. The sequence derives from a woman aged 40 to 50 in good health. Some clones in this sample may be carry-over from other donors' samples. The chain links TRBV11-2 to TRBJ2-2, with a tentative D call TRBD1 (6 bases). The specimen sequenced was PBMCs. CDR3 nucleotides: TGTGCCAGCAGCTTATCCGGCAGGGGAACCGGGGAGCTGTTTTTT. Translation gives CASSLSGRGTGELFF.